The sequence of this TCR beta chain was determined in a study of neurological immune-mediated disorders. Study conclusions and caveats: None of the CDR3 amino acid sequences of expanded clones recurred across subjects, suggesting private repertoires in all groups. Patients with HTLV-1-associated myelopathy showed the most TCR clonal expansion. Those with multiple sclerosis showed the least, falling below healthy controls.

By 5'RACE with 10-nucleotide random UMIs, the cDNA was made. TCRdb re-derived calls from the 5' RACE reads in MiXCR, one entry per CDR3 protein. The repertoire has about 41,000 distinct CDR3 sequences, 14% of them found once; the top ten carry about 3.6%. With 5 bases clipped from V and 3 bases from J, the junction kept 10 bases outside the gene matches. Germline CDR1 is MNHNS and CDR2 is SASEGT. The CDR3 spans 17 residues. Of note for this clonotype: Its antigen remains unknown.

The sorted libraries took roughly 1 million CD4+ or CD8+ T cells. This sequence originates from a woman aged 55-70 years with HTLV-1-associated myelopathy (HAM/TSP). Source material: CD4+ T cells from blood. The rearrangement joins TRBV6-1 to TRBJ1-2, with 12 bases identical to TRBD1. The CDR3 DNA reads TGTGCCAGCAGTCTCCGGGACAGGGGGCCTCCGCACTATGGCTACACCTTC. Protein: CASSLRDRGPPHYGYTF.